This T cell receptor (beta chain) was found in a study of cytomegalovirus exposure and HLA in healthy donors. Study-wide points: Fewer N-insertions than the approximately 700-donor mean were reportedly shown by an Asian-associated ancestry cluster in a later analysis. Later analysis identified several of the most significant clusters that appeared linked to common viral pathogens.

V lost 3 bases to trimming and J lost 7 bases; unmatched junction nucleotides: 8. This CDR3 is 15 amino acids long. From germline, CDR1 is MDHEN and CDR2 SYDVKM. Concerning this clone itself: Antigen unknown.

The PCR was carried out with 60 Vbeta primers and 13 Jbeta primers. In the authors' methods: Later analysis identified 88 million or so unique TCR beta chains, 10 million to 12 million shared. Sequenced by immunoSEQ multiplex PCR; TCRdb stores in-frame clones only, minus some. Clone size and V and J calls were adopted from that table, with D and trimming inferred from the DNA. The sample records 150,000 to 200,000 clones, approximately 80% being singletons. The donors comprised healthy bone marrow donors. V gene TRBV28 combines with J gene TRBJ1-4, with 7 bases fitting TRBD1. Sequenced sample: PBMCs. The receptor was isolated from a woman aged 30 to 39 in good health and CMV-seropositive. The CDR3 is CASSFIKGDSEKLFF. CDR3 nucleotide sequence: TGTGCCAGCAGTTTTATAAAGGGGGACAGTGAAAAACTGTTTTTT.